This T cell receptor (beta chain) was identified during a study of cytomegalovirus exposure and HLA in healthy donors. This PCR relied on a set of 60 Vbeta primers and 13 Jbeta primers. Data came from immunoSEQ multiplex PCR; TCRdb stores just in-frame clones and leaves some out. The sample contains roughly 120,000 clones, just under 80% of which appear only once. Comment on this clone: The antigen remains unidentified.

The study, taken as a whole, reports: Earlier results showed most TCR beta V segments being productive about 90% or about 30% of the time.

There are 15 residues in the CDR3. The germline V gene has CDR1 SGHRS and CDR2 YFSETQ. V lost 3 bases, J lost 3 bases, and 6 bases stayed unmatched. The source of this sequence is a man aged 30 to 45 in good health and CMV-seronegative. The sequenced material came from PBMCs. The chain joins TRBV5-1 to TRBJ2-1; 7 bases agree with TRBD2. CDR3 coding DNA: TGCGCCAGCAGCTCGTCCGGGGGGATCTACAATGAGCAGTTCTTC. Translation: CASSSSGGIYNEQFF.